The 27 T cell receptor beta chains below all came from one sample that was sequenced in a study of blood T cells in healthy people across ages. For the second PCR, which ran for about 7 to 11 cycles, a sample-barcoded 5' primer and a J-beta primer mix were used. TCRdb re-called the 5' RACE reads with MiXCR, one entry per CDR3 protein. There are over a million distinct CDR3 sequences in the sample; around 27% occur only once, and 0.65% to 0.95% lies in the top ten. This sample also appeared in a second study, on T cells of mothers and their children.

Sample: blood. All receptors come from a girl under 10 years old in good health.

This clonotype was counted a few times. The chain joins TRBV29-1 to TRBJ1-2; D call uncertain. V was pared by 6 bases and J by 4 bases, with 12 bases between. The germline CDR1 and CDR2 sequences are SQVTM and ANQGSEA. The CDR3 is 12 amino acids. The chain's CDR3 is CSVAPSGYGYTF. Written as DNA, the CDR3 is TGCAGCGTGGCCCCATCCGGCTATGGCTACACCTTC.

This clonotype was detected a few times. As the CDR3 is not closed by the conserved phenylalanine or tryptophan, this likely results from a read error. The chain couples TRBV9 to TRBJ2-2; D is unresolved. This CDR3 is 15 amino acids long. Germline V gene data show CDR1 as SGDLS and CDR2 as YYNGEE. V was pared by 0 bases and J by 8 bases, with 14 bases between. The CDR3 DNA sequence: TGTGCCAGCAGCGTAGATCCGCCCTCAGCGGGGGAGCTGTTTCTT. It codes for CASSVDPPSAGELFL.

This clonotype appeared a single time. The chain uses TRBV4-1 and TRBJ2-3; D possibly corresponds to TRBD2 (6 bases). In germline, CDR1 is MGHRA, CDR2 YSYEKL. The CDR3 is made up of 14 amino acids. The V gene lost 8 bases and the J gene lost 1 base, with 13 bases spanning the gap. This CDR3 is CASERRAGTDTQYF. The DNA of the CDR3 is TGCGCCAGCGAACGGAGGGCAGGCACAGATACGCAGTATTTT.

The rearrangement joins TRBV29-1 to TRBJ2-6; D is ambiguous. Germline lookup yields CDR1 SQVTM and CDR2 ANQGSEA. The CDR3 spans 15 residues. Trimming left V 1 base short and J 0 bases short, with 7 bases between. CDR3 nucleotides: TGCAGCGTTGAAGTTATGAGCTCTGGGGCCAACGTCCTGACTTTC. Translation: CSVEVMSSGANVLTF. Complete variable domain (other parts from reference TRBV29-1 and TRBJ2-6): SAVISQKPSRDICQRGTSLTIQCQVDSQVTMMFWYRQQPGQSLTLIATANQGSEATYESGFVIDKFPISRPNLTFSTLTVSNMSPEDSSIYLCSVEVMSSGANVLTFGAGSRLTVL.

This chain joins TRBV7-9 and TRBJ2-5, with 11 nucleotides matching TRBD1. The V and J ends lost 5 bases and 4 bases, in that order; junction bases with no gene match: 3. CDR1 and CDR2 from the germline V gene are SEHNR and FQNEAQ (reference sequence). The CDR3 contains 14 residues. The CDR3 spells CASSGDRGAETQYF. The CDR3 DNA reads TGTGCCAGCAGCGGGGACAGGGGGGCAGAGACCCAGTACTTC.

CDR3 loop: CSAAANYGYTF. The CDR3 DNA follows: TGCAGCGCAGCAGCTAACTATGGCTACACCTTC. This chain connects TRBV29-1 to TRBJ1-2; no firm D call. This CDR3 spans 11 amino acids. V lost 7 bases and J 0 bases, leaving 6 bases between the germline ends. Germline V gives CDR1 SQVTM, CDR2 ANQGSEA.

The chain joins TRBV20-1 to TRBJ1-1; D uncertain. This CDR3 region has 11 residues. Germline CDR1 DFQATT, CDR2 SNEGSKA (reference sequence). V was cut by 5 bases and J by 0 bases, with 4 bases left in between. CDR3 sequence (DNA): TGCAGTGCTTTATTGAACACTGAAGCTTTCTTT. Protein: CSALLNTEAFF.

V usage is TRBV6-6 and J usage is TRBJ2-1; 10 bases are a match to TRBD1. V lost 5 bases to trimming and J lost 4 bases; unmatched junction nucleotides: 5. CDR3 size: 15 residues. Germline CDR1 is MNHNY and CDR2 is SVGAGI (reference sequence). The CDR3 region is CASSRTGGTYNEQFF. The CDR3, as DNA: TGTGCCAGCAGTAGGACAGGGGGAACATACAATGAGCAGTTCTTC.

The CDR3, as DNA: TGTGCCAGCAGCGCCGCCGGGACAGGGGTTTCACCCCTCCACTTT. Translated, it gives CASSAAGTGVSPLHF. V is TRBV7-3 and J is TRBJ1-6; 10 bases fit TRBD1. V was clipped by 5 bases and J by 9 bases; unmatched bases: 7. This CDR3 is 15 amino acids long. Germline V gene data show CDR1 as SGHTA and CDR2 as FQGTGA.

A few counts support this clonotype. A junction end diverges from the germline sequence, so it may reflect a read error. This chain joins TRBV4-3 and TRBJ2-3, with 8 positions matching TRBD2. Germline V gene data show CDR1 as LGHNA and CDR2 as YSLEER. This CDR3 contains 16 residues. In nucleotides, the CDR3 is TGCGCCAGCAGCCAAGATAGCGGGGTGAGCACAGACACGCAGTATTTT. It codes for CASSQDSGVSTDTQYF.

The rearrangement uses TRBV20-1 and TRBJ2-1; 11 bases fit TRBD2. This CDR3 region has 13 residues. Unmatched junction bases numbered 5, after V lost 6 bases and J lost 7 bases. Germline CDR1 and CDR2: DFQATT and SNEGSKA (reference sequence). The CDR3 bases are TGCAGTGCCACACTAGCGGGAGCTAATGAGCAGTTCTTC. This encodes CSATLAGANEQFF.

J is TRBJ1-1 and V is TRBV20-1, with D maybe TRBD1 (6 bases). The CDR3 runs to 13 residues. V was shortened by 5 bases and J by 5 bases, with 15 bases between the two germline ends. The V gene's germline CDR1 is DFQATT and CDR2 SNEGSKA (reference sequence). CDR3 in amino acids: CSAFNRDWTEAFF. In DNA form, the CDR3 reads TGCAGTGCTTTCAACAGGGATTGGACTGAAGCTTTCTTT.

In its sample, this clonotype was seen a few times. The chain couples TRBV4-1 to TRBJ2-2, with D possibly called TRBD1 or TRBD2 (5 bases each). V gave up 0 bases and J gave up 7 bases, with 15 bases separating them. Germline values: CDR1 MGHRA, CDR2 YSYEKL. There are 16 residues in the CDR3. The DNA for the CDR3 is TGCGCCAGCAGCCAAGAAGGGGCAAGACGGGGCGGGGAGCTGTTTTTT. Its translation is CASSQEGARRGGELFF.

This clonotype was observed at least ten times. The chain employs TRBV12-5 and TRBJ2-7, with 8 bases that match TRBD2. The V and J ends lost 0 bases and 2 bases, in that order; junction bases with no gene match: 6. From germline, CDR1 is LGHNT and CDR2 FRNRAP. This CDR3 region has 16 residues. The CDR3 region is CASGLVPRGAPYEQYF. CDR3 nucleotide sequence: TGTGCTAGTGGTTTGGTCCCGCGGGGGGCCCCCTACGAGCAGTACTTC.

This clonotype was observed a few times. This rearrangement joins TRBV28 to TRBJ1-2; D unresolved. The CDR3 covers 13 residues. Trimming took 6 bases from V and 12 from J, leaving 20 bases between them. Germline assignment: CDR1 MDHEN and CDR2 SYDVKM. In DNA, the CDR3 is TGTGCCAGCAGCCCCTCGACCGAATCCCTAAACACCTTC. Residues: CASSPSTESLNTF.

This clonotype was seen only a few times. V usage is TRBV7-2 and J usage is TRBJ1-6; weak D call: TRBD1 (6 bases). V lost 4 bases and J lost 11, with 18 bases in between. Per the germline V gene, CDR1 is SGHTA and CDR2 is FQGNSA. CDR3 length: 15 residues. Written as DNA, the CDR3 is TGTGCCAGCAGCTCCGATACAGGGCAGAGAGCACCCCTCCACTTT. The encoded protein is CASSSDTGQRAPLHF.

The chain employs TRBV16 and TRBJ2-1; 7 bases line up with TRBD1. J was trimmed by 0 bases and V by 7 bases; bases with no gene match: 21. In germline, CDR1 is KGHSY, CDR2 FQNENV. The CDR3 has 20 amino acids. In nucleotides, the CDR3 is TGTGCCAGCACGACCACGACAGGGTCGTTGTATCTTAGCTCCTACAATGAGCAGTTCTTC. Amino acids: CASTTTTGSLYLSSYNEQFF.

This rearrangement joins TRBV5-1 to TRBJ2-5, with 7 bases that match TRBD2. The DNA matches TRBJ2-7 better at its end, which makes the J call doubtful. From germline, CDR1 is SGHRS and CDR2 YFSETQ. The CDR3 loop spans 15 amino acids. Here the CDR3 reads CASSLTPGGMDEQYF. The CDR3 coding sequence is TGCGCCAGCAGCTTAACGCCGGGGGGAATGGACGAGCAGTACTTC.

This clonotype has more than one count but fewer than ten. The chain joins TRBV9 to TRBJ2-7; D is perhaps TRBD2 (6 bases). The CDR3 extends over 14 amino acids. In germline, CDR1 is SGDLS, CDR2 YYNGEE. The germline V and J ends were trimmed by 0 bases and 3 bases, with 10 bases remaining between them. The CDR3, as DNA: TGTGCCAGCAGCGTAGGTACGGGAGACTACGAGCAGTACTTC. Translated: CASSVGTGDYEQYF.

The V call is TRBV5-1, the J call TRBJ2-7; D possibly corresponds to TRBD2 (6 bases). The CDR3 length is 15 residues. Trimming removed 5 bases from V and 5 bases from J, with 20 bases in between. Germline V gene lookup returns CDR1 SGHRS and CDR2 YFSETQ. The chain's CDR3 is CASRLITGTRDEQYF. The CDR3 DNA is TGCGCCAGCAGATTGATCACCGGGACTCGGGACGAGCAGTACTTC.

The gene calls are TRBV6-2 or TRBV6-3 and TRBJ2-5; D gene uncertain. V lost 8 bases, J lost 5 bases, and 12 bases lay in between. The CDR3 covers 12 residues. Looked up from germline, CDR1 is MNHEY and CDR2 is SVGEGT. The CDR3 DNA is TGTGCCAGCCTAGGGTTCTCGGAGACCCAGTACTTC. This translates into CASLGFSETQYF.

This chain links TRBV7-9 with TRBJ2-3; 10 positions agree with TRBD2. V was pared by 4 bases and J by 2 bases, with 12 bases of the junction left unmatched. Germline CDR1 is SEHNR and CDR2 is FQNEAQ (reference sequence). This CDR3 spans 18 amino acids. The CDR3 sequence: CASSSRTSGRLLTDTQYF. Here the CDR3 DNA reads TGTGCCAGCAGCTCCAGGACTAGCGGACGCCTCCTCACAGATACGCAGTATTTT. Supplemented by reference TRBV7-9 and TRBJ2-3, the full variable domain reads DTGVSQNPRHKITKRGQNVTFRCDPISEHNRLYWYRQTLGQGPEFLTYFQNEAQLEKSRLLSDRFSAERPKGSFSTLEIQRTEQGDSAMYLCASSSRTSGRLLTDTQYFGPGTRLTVL.

This clonotype occurred a few times. The chain employs TRBV5-6 and TRBJ1-2; 7 bases are shared with TRBD1. Germline-derived CDR1 and CDR2 are SGHDT and YYEEEE. The length of the CDR3 is 17 residues. Germline trimming cut 3 bases from V and 0 bases from J; bases unmatched to any gene: 11. CDR3 in DNA: TGTGCCAGCAGCTCTAGTGGACGGACAGGCCCTAACTATGGCTACACCTTC. It codes for CASSSSGRTGPNYGYTF.

This clonotype was found many times. The rearrangement uses TRBV7-2 and TRBJ2-1; 8 bases line up with TRBD2. V shed 4 bases and J 3 bases; nucleotides not matched to a gene: 5. The CDR3 sequence is 15 residues long. In germline, CDR1 is SGHTA, CDR2 FQGNSA. The CDR3 coding sequence is TGTGCCAGCAGCTCCTTAGCGGGACTCTACAATGAGCAGTTCTTC. Its translation: CASSSLAGLYNEQFF.

The chain uses TRBV7-2 and TRBJ2-3, with D possibly TRBD1 on 5 matching bases. The germline gives CDR1 SGHTA, CDR2 FQGNSA. V gave up 0 bases and J gave up 6 bases, with 16 bases separating them. The CDR3 contains 16 residues. Here the CDR3 DNA reads TGTGCCAGCAGCTTAGCGCTCTTACAGGACCGGGATACGCAGTATTTT. Its translation: CASSLALLQDRDTQYF.

This clonotype has just a few counts. This chain links TRBV20-1 with TRBJ2-1, with TRBD2 identical over 10 bases. Germline CDR1 reads DFQATT; CDR2 reads SNEGSKA (reference sequence). The V gene end was trimmed by 0 bases and the J gene end by 6 bases; junction bases not matched to a gene: 5. CDR3 length equals 15 residues. The chain's CDR3 is CSARDPSGSFNEQFF. DNA of the CDR3: TGCAGTGCTAGAGACCCTAGCGGGAGTTTCAATGAGCAGTTCTTC.

This clonotype was found a few times. CDR3 coding DNA: TGTGCCAGCAGCCAAGCCTCCGCGCGGACTGAAGCTTTCTTT. This codes for CASSQASARTEAFF. The rearrangement links TRBV4-2 to TRBJ1-1; D remains ambiguous. Germline V gene sequence: CDR1 LGHNA, CDR2 YNFKEQ. V lost 1 base to trimming and J lost 5 bases, with 11 bases between them. This CDR3 has 14 residues.